The 13 T cell receptor beta chains below were found in one sample sequenced in a study of cytomegalovirus exposure and HLA in healthy donors (dated by TCRdb to 2016 to 2017). Library preparation was by the immunoSEQ multiplex PCR assay. For the multiplex PCR, a mixture combining 60 forward primers for TCR Vbeta segments and 13 reverse primers for TCR Jbeta segments was used. The table comes from immuneACCESS by way of TCRdb, which keeps in-frame sequences with V and J called. Part of the clones is missing from these tables; in studies checked, under half for an unresolved V gene and the rest for unknown reasons. The sample contains 180,000 or so clones, 65% to 85% of them found a single time. The ten largest make up approximately 2.9% of the sample. The sequencing sample was made of PBMCs. These receptors all come from a female donor in good health and CMV-seronegative.

The chain joins TRBV7-6 to TRBJ1-5, with D possibly TRBD1 on 5 matching bases. There are 15 residues in the CDR3. Germline CDR1 and CDR2: SGHVS and FNYEAQ. Trimming took 6 bases from V and 1 from J, leaving 13 bases between them. The CDR3 protein is CASSPGYRSNQPQHF. DNA of the CDR3: TGTGCCAGCAGTCCAGGGTATCGCAGCAATCAGCCCCAGCATTTT. Complete variable domain (other parts from reference TRBV7-6 and TRBJ1-5): GAGVSQSPRYKVTKRGQDVALRCDPISGHVSLYWYRQALGQGPEFLTYFNYEAQQDKSGLPNDRFSAERPEGSISTLTIQRTEQRDSAMYRCASSPGYRSNQPQHFGDGTRLSIL.

The rearrangement uses TRBV5-1 and TRBJ1-1; 8 bases agree with TRBD1. Germline-derived CDR1 and CDR2 are SGHRS and YFSETQ. The ends lost 4 bases at V and 0 bases at J; junction bases unmatched: 5. The CDR3 has 15 residues. The CDR3 nucleotides read TGCGCCAGCAGCGCACGACAGGGGTTGAACACTGAAGCTTTCTTT. Translated, it gives CASSARQGLNTEAFF.

CDR3 bases: TGTGCCAGCAGCTTGGCCGGGACAGGGAGCGGCTACACCTTC. It encodes CASSLAGTGSGYTF. The V and J genes are TRBV5-4 and TRBJ1-2; 9 positions match TRBD1. The CDR3 has 14 residues. CDR1 SGHNT and CDR2 YYREEE come from the germline V gene (reference sequence). The V segment lost 0 bases and the J segment 8 bases; nucleotides outside the gene matches: 5.

The rearrangement joins TRBV9 to TRBJ1-3; a possible D gene is TRBD1 (6 bases). The CDR3 contains 11 residues. Germline CDR1 is SGDLS and CDR2 is YYNGEE. V lost 6 bases and J 7 bases, leaving 8 bases between the germline ends. The CDR3 nucleotides are TGTGCCAGCAAGGGGGGGAACACCATATATTTT. Amino acids: CASKGGNTIYF.

V is TRBV11-3 and J is TRBJ2-2; TRBD1 might be the D (5 bases). This CDR3 comprises 19 residues. CDR1 and CDR2 from the germline V gene are SGHNT and YENEEA. V shed 1 base and J shed 1 base, with 19 bases lying between them. The CDR3 spells CASSLAGWGYLENTGELFF. In DNA form, the CDR3 reads TGTGCCAGCAGCTTAGCCGGTTGGGGCTACCTTGAGAACACCGGGGAGCTGTTTTTT.

The rearrangement joins TRBV19 to TRBJ2-1; 7 bases are a match to TRBD2. The CDR3 runs to 15 residues. Looked up from germline, CDR1 is LNHDA and CDR2 is SQIVND (reference sequence). J was trimmed by 8 bases and V by 7 bases; bases with no gene match: 14. The DNA of the CDR3 is TGTGCCAGTAAGAATGGTGGGAGGGCCCACCATGAGCAGTTCTTC. Translated, it gives CASKNGGRAHHEQFF. Complete variable domain (other parts from reference TRBV19 and TRBJ2-1): DGGITQSPKYLFRKEGQNVTLSCEQNLNHDAMYWYRQDPGQGLRLIYYSQIVNDFQKGDIAEGYSVSREKKESFPLTVTSAQKNPTAFYLCASKNGGRAHHEQFFGPGTRLTVL.

A note on this clone: The same CDR3 arises from other DNA sequences in this sample as well. The V gene is TRBV5-1, the J gene TRBJ2-1; TRBD2 matches 12 bases. The V gene's germline CDR1 is SGHRS and CDR2 YFSETQ. The trim removed 2 bases at V and 6 bases at J, leaving 3 bases unmatched. The CDR3 extends over 15 amino acids. CDR3 protein: CASSLELAGGNEQFF. The CDR3 region has the DNA TGCGCCAGCAGCTTAGAACTAGCGGGAGGCAATGAGCAGTTCTTC.

The chain combines TRBV5-6 with TRBJ2-5; 8 bases are shared with TRBD2. The germline V gene encodes CDR1 SGHDT and CDR2 YYEEEE. This CDR3 has 14 amino acids. Trimming cost V 3 bases and J 5 bases; bases outside gene matches: 6. The DNA for the CDR3 is TGTGCCAGCAGCTCGATAGCGGGATGGGAGACCCAGTACTTC. The encoded protein is CASSSIAGWETQYF.

This clone was detected only a few times. The V and J genes are TRBV9 and TRBJ1-1; D possibly corresponds to TRBD1 (5 bases). CDR3 size: 17 residues. Germline CDR1 and CDR2: SGDLS and YYNGEE. V lost 0 bases and J 3 bases, leaving 18 bases between the germline ends. In DNA form, the CDR3 reads TGTGCCAGCAGCGTAGACCCTAGGGAGGGGATCGACACTGAAGCTTTCTTT. Amino acids: CASSVDPREGIDTEAFF.

This clone appeared a single time. The chain couples TRBV28 to TRBJ2-5; 12 bases map to TRBD2. V lost 7 bases, J lost 5 bases, and 2 bases stayed unmatched. This CDR3 comprises 13 residues. Germline values: CDR1 MDHEN, CDR2 SYDVKM. The chain's CDR3 is CASTLAGGETQYF. The DNA of the CDR3 is TGTGCCAGCACCCTAGCGGGAGGGGAGACCCAGTACTTC.

The rearrangement joins TRBV6-6 to TRBJ2-3; the D gene is possibly TRBD1 (5 bases). CDR3 length equals 14 residues. Trimming removed 4 bases at V and 4 bases at J, with 12 bases between. From germline, CDR1 is MNHNY and CDR2 SVGAGI (reference sequence). The CDR3 loop is CASSFPGLSDTQYF. The DNA of the CDR3 is TGTGCCAGCAGTTTCCCAGGGCTCTCAGATACGCAGTATTTT.

The chain carries TRBV7-2 and TRBJ2-5; 7 positions match TRBD1. Germline V gives CDR1 SGHTA, CDR2 FQGNSA. CDR3 length: 14 residues. Germline trimming cut 6 bases from V and 1 base from J; bases unmatched to any gene: 5. CDR3 in amino acids: CASRKGQLQETQYF. The CDR3 DNA is TGTGCCAGCAGAAAGGGACAGCTCCAAGAGACCCAGTACTTC. Full variable domain (missing parts from reference TRBV7-2 and TRBJ2-5): GAGVSQSPSNKVTEKGKDVELRCDPISGHTALYWYRQSLGQGLEFLIYFQGNSAPDKSGLPSDRFSAERTGGSVSTLTIQRTQQEDSAVYLCASRKGQLQETQYFGPGTRLLVL.

The V and J genes are TRBV6-5 and TRBJ2-7; the match to TRBD2 covers 11 bases. CDR3 length equals 15 residues. The germline gives CDR1 MNHEY, CDR2 SVGAGI. V dropped 5 bases and J dropped 0; count of bases not matched to a gene: 3. As DNA, the CDR3 is TGTGCCAGCAGTCTCCTAGCGGGAGGCTCCTACGAGCAGTACTTC. Amino acids: CASSLLAGGSYEQYF.